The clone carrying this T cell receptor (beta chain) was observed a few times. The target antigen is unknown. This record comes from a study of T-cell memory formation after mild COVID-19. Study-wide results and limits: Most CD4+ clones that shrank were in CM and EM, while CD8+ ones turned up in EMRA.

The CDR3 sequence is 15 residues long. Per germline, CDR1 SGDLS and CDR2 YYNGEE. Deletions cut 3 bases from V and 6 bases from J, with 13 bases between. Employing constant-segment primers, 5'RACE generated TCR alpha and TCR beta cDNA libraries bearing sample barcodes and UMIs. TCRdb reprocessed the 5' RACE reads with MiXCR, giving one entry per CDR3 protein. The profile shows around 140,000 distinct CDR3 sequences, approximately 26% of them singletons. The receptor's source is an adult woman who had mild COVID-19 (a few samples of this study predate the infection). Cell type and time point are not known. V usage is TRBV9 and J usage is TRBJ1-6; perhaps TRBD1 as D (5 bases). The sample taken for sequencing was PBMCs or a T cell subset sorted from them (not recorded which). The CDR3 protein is CASSAGSGTNSPLHF. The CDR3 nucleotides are TGTGCCAGCAGCGCAGGGTCAGGGACTAATTCACCCCTCCACTTT.